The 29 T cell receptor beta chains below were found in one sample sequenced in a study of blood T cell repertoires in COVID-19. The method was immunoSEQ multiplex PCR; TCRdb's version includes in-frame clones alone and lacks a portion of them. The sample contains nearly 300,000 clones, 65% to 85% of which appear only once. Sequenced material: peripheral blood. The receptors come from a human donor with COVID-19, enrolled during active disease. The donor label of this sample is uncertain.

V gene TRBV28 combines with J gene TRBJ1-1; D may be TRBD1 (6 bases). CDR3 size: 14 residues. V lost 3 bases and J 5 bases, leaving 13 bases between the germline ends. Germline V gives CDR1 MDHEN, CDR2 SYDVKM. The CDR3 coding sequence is TGTGCCAGCAGTTTTCTGGGGGCGAGGACTGAAGCTTTCTTT. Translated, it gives CASSFLGARTEAFF.

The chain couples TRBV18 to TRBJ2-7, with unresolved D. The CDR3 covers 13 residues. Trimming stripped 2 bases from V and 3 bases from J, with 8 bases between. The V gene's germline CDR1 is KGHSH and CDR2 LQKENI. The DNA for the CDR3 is TGTGCCAGCTCACCAGACGGCGGCTACGAGCAGTACTTC. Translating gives CASSPDGGYEQYF.

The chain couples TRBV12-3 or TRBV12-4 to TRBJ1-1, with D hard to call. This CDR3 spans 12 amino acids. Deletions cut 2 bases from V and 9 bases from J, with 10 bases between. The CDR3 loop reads CASSLLSSQAFF. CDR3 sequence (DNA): TGTGCCAGCAGTTTATTGTCAAGCCAAGCTTTCTTT.

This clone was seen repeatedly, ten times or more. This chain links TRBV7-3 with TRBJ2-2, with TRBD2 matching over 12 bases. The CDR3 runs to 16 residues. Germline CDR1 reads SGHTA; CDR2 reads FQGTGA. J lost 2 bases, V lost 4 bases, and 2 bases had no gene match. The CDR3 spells CASSSGLAGNTGELFF. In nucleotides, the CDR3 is TGTGCCAGCAGCTCCGGACTAGCGGGAAACACCGGGGAGCTGTTTTTT.

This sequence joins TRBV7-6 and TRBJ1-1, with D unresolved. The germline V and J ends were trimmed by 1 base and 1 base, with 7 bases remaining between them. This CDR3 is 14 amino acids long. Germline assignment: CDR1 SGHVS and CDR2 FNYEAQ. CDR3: CASSLGRRNTEAFF. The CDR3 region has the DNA TGTGCCAGCAGCTTAGGGAGGAGGAACACTGAAGCTTTCTTT.

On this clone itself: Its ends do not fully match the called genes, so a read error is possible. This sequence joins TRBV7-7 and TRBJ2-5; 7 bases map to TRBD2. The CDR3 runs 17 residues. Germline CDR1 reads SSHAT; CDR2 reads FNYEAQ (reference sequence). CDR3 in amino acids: CASSPRGERGVGETQYF. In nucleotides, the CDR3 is TGTGCTAGCAGCCCCCGGGGGGAGCGGGGAGTCGGCGAGACCCAGTACTTC.

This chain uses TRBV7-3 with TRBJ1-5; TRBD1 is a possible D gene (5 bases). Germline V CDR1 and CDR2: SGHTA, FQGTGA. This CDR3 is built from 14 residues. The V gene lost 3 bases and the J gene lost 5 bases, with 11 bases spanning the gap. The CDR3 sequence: CASSFRQGYQPQHF. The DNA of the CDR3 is TGTGCCAGCAGCTTTAGGCAGGGCTATCAGCCCCAGCATTTT.

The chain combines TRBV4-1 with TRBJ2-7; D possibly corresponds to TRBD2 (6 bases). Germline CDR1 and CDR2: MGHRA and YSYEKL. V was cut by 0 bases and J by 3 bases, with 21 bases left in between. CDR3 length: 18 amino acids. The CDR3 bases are TGCGCCAGCAGCCAAGATCGTCCAACTAGCTGGAGGGGCTACGAGCAGTACTTC. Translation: CASSQDRPTSWRGYEQYF.

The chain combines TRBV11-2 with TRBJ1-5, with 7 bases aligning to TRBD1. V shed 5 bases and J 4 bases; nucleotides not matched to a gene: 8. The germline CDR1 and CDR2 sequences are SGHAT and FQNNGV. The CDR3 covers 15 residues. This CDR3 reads CASSQGQAWNQPQHF. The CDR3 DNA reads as TGTGCCAGCAGCCAAGGACAGGCTTGGAATCAGCCCCAGCATTTT.

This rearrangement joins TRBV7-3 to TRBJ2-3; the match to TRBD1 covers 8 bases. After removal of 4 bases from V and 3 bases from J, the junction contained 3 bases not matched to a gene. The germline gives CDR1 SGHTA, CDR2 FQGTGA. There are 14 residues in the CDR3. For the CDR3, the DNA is TGTGCCAGCAGCTCCGGACAGGGTACAGATACGCAGTATTTT. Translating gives CASSSGQGTDTQYF.

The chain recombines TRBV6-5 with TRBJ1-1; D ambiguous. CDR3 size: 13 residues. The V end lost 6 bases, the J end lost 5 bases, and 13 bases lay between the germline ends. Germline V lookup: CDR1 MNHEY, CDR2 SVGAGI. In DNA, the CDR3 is TGTGCCAGCAGGAGGGATCGCGGGACTGAAGCTTTCTTT. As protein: CASRRDRGTEAFF.

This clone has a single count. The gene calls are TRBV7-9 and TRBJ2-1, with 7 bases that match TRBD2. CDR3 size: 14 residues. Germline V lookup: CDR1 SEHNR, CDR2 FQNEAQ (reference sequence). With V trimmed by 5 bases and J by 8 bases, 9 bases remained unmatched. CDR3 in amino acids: CASSAPGTIDEQFF. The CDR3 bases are TGTGCCAGCAGCGCTCCCGGGACTATCGATGAGCAGTTCTTC.

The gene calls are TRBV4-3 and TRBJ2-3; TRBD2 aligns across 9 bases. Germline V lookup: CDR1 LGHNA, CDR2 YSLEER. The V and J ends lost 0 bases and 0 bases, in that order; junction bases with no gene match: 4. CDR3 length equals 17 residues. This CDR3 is CASSQEALAGSTDTQYF. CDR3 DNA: TGCGCCAGCAGCCAAGAGGCCCTAGCGGGGAGCACAGATACGCAGTATTTT.

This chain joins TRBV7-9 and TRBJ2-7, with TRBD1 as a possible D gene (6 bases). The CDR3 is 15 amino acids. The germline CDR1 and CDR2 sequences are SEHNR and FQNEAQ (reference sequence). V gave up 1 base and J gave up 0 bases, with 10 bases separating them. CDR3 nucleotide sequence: TGTGCCAGCAGCTTAGGGACAGCAAGCTCCTACGAGCAGTACTTC. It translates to CASSLGTASSYEQYF.

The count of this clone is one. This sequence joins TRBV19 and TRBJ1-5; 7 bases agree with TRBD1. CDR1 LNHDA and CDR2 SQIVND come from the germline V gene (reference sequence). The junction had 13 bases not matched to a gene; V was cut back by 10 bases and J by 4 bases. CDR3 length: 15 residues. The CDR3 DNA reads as TGTGCCACCTTAAGCCTCACGGACAGGAATCAGCCCCAGCATTTT. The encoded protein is CATLSLTDRNQPQHF.

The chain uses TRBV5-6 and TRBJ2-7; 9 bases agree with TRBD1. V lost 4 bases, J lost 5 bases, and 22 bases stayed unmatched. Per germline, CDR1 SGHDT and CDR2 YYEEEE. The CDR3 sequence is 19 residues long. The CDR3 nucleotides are TGTGCCAGCAGCGCCGGGACAGGGTATAGCTGGACTAGGGGCGACGAGCAGTACTTC. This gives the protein CASSAGTGYSWTRGDEQYF.

The CDR3 DNA sequence: TGTGCCAGCAGCTCGGCGGGGTCAGGGAACACTGAAGCTTTCTTT. It is translated as CASSSAGSGNTEAFF. The chain links TRBV5-4 to TRBJ1-1; D call uncertain. The V gene's germline CDR1 is SGHNT and CDR2 YYREEE (reference sequence). This CDR3 spans 15 amino acids. Between the trimmed V and J ends, which lost 3 bases and 1 base, there was a span of 13 bases.

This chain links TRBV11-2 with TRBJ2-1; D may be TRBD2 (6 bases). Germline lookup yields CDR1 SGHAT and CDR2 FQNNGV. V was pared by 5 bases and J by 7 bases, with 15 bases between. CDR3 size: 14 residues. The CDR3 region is CASSRSGVTNEQFF. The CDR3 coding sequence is TGTGCCAGCAGCCGTTCGGGAGTTACAAATGAGCAGTTCTTC.

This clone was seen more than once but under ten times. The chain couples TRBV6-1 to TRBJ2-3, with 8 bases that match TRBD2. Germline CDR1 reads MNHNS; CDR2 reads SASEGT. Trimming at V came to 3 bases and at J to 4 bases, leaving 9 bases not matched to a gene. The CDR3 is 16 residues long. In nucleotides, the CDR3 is TGTGCCAGCAGTGAGCGCCAGCGGGAGTCCCCAGATACGCAGTATTTT. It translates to CASSERQRESPDTQYF.

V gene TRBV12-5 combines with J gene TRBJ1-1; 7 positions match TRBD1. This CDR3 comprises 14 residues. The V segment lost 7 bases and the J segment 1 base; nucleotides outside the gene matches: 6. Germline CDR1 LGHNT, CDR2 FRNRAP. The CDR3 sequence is CASAPGQPNTEAFF. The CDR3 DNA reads TGTGCTAGTGCCCCGGGACAGCCGAACACTGAAGCTTTCTTT.

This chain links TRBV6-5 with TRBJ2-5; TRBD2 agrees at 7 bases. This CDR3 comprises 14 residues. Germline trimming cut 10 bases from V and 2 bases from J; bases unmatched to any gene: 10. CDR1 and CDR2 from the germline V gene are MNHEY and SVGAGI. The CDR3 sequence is CAIGLLGGQETQYF. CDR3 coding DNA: TGTGCCATCGGACTCCTGGGGGGGCAAGAGACCCAGTACTTC.

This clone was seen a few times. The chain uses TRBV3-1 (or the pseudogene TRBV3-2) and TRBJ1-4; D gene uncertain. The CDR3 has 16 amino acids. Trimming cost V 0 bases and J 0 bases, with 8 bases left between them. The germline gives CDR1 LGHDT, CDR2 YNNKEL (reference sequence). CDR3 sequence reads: CASSQESRATNEKLFF. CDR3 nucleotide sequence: TGTGCCAGCAGCCAAGAGTCACGAGCAACTAATGAAAAACTGTTTTTT.

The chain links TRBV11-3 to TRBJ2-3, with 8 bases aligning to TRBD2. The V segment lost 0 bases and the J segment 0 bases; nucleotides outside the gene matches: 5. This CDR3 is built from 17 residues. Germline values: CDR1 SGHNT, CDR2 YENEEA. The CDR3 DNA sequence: TGTGCCAGCAGCTTAGATTCCGGCGGGGGGAGCACAGATACGCAGTATTTT. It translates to CASSLDSGGGSTDTQYF.

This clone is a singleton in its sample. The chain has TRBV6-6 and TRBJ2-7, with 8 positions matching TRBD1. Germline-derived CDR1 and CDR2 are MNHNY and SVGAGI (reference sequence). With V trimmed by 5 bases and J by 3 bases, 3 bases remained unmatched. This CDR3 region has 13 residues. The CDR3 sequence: CASSVGQDYEQYF. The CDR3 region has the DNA TGTGCCAGCAGTGTGGGACAGGACTACGAGCAGTACTTC.

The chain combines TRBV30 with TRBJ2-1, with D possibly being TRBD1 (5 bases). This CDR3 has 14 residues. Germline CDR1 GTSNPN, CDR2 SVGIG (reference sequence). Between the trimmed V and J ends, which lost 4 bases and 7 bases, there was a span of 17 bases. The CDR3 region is CAWIFGYQGNEQFF. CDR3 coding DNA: TGTGCCTGGATATTCGGGTACCAGGGAAATGAGCAGTTCTTC. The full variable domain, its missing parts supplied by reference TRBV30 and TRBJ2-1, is SQTIHQWPATLVQPVGSPLSLECTVEGTSNPNLYWYRQAAGRGLQLLFYSVGIGQISSEVPQNLSASRPQDRQFILSSKKLLLSDSGFYLCAWIFGYQGNEQFFGPGTRLTVL.

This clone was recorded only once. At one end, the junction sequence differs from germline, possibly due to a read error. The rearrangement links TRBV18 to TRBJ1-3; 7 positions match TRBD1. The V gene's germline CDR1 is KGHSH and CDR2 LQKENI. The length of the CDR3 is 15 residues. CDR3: CASSPGQENGNTIYF. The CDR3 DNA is TGTGCCAGCTCACCCGGACAGGAGAACGGAAATACCATATATTTT. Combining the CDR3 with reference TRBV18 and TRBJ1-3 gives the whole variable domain NAGVMQNPRHLVRRRGQEARLRCSPMKGHSHVYWYRQLPEEGLKFMVYLQKENIIDESGMPKERFSAEFPKEGPSILRIQQVVRGDSAAYFCASSPGQENGNTIYFGEGSWLTVV.

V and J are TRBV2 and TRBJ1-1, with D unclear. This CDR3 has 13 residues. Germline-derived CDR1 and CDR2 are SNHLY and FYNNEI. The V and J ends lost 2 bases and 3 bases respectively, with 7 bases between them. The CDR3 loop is CASSELYYTEAFF. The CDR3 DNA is TGTGCCAGCAGTGAACTGTACTACACTGAAGCTTTCTTT. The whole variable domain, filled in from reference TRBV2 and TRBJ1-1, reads EPEVTQTPSHQVTQMGQEVILRCVPISNHLYFYWYRQILGQKVEFLVSFYNNEISEKSEIFDDQFSVERPDGSNFTLKIRSTKLEDSAMYFCASSELYYTEAFFGQGTRLTVV.

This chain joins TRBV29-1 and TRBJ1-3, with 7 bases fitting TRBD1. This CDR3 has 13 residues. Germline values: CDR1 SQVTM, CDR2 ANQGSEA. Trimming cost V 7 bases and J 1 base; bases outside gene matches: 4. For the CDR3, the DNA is TGCAGCGCCAAGACAGGGTCTGGAAACACCATATATTTT. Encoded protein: CSAKTGSGNTIYF. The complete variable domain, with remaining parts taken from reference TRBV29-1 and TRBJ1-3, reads SAVISQKPSRDICQRGTSLTIQCQVDSQVTMMFWYRQQPGQSLTLIATANQGSEATYESGFVIDKFPISRPNLTFSTLTVSNMSPEDSSIYLCSAKTGSGNTIYFGEGSWLTVV.

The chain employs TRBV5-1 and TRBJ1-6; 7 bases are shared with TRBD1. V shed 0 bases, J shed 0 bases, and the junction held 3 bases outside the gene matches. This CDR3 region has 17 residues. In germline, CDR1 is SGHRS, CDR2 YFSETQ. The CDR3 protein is CASSLEGQSSYNSPLHF. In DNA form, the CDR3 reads TGCGCCAGCAGCTTGGAGGGACAGAGCTCCTATAATTCACCCCTCCACTTT.